A single sample is the source of the 2 T cell receptor beta chains below, sequenced in a study of blood T cell repertoires in COVID-19. Clones were sequenced by immunoSEQ multiplex PCR, and TCRdb holds only the in-frame ones, with some missing. The sample gives 200,000 to 250,000 clones, about four fifths of which show up once; approximately 1.4% is in the top ten. Sequencing input: PBMCs or T cells enriched from blood (not recorded which). The receptor set was obtained from a woman in her forties with acute COVID-19.

The chain carries TRBV18 and TRBJ2-7; possible D gene TRBD2, 6 bases. From germline, CDR1 is KGHSH and CDR2 LQKENI. The CDR3 has 14 residues. V was pared by 3 bases and J by 0 bases, with 9 bases between. The CDR3: CASSPGRSSYEQYF. As DNA, the CDR3 is TGTGCCAGCTCACCGGGGAGGAGCTCCTACGAGCAGTACTTC.

The chain employs TRBV5-1 and TRBJ1-4; no firm D call. The CDR3 has 14 amino acids. Germline CDR1 SGHRS, CDR2 YFSETQ. V was cut by 0 bases and J by 6 bases, with 9 bases left in between. CDR3 nucleotide sequence: TGCGCCAGCAGCTTGGGGCAGTTGGATGAAAAACTGTTTTTT. Translation: CASSLGQLDEKLFF.